This is a list of T cell receptor beta chains from one sample in a study of shared clonotypes between healthy human individuals. Sequencing used immunoSEQ multiplex PCR; TCRdb keeps in-frame clones, though not all of them. The table records hundreds of thousands of clones, over 70% of them present only once. The sequenced material came from memory CD4+ T cells sorted from blood. These TCRs come from a man between 25 and 39 years old in good health. The CDR3 runs from the conserved cysteine through the conserved F or W. The order of the fields is J gene, V gene, clone size, D gene, CDR3 protein, CDR3 DNA. D genes are given only for firm matches. Clone size appears in some rows only: once, few, many, or a class for an expanded clone.

TRBJ2-7	TRBV6-1	.	.	CASSEAKAAPYEQYF	TGTGCCAGCAGTGAAGCGAAGGCGGCACCCTACGAGCAGTACTTC
TRBJ1-1	TRBV27	.	.	CASSLGQNTEAFF	TGTGCCAGCAGTTTAGGACAAAACACTGAAGCTTTCTTT
TRBJ2-4	TRBV7-2	few	TRBD2	CASRQAGEAKNIQYF	TGTGCCAGCAGGCAAGCGGGAGAAGCCAAAAACATTCAGTACTTC
TRBJ1-3	TRBV6-1	.	.	CASSSGDQAGNTIYF	TGTGCCAGCAGCTCAGGGGACCAAGCTGGAAACACCATATATTTT
TRBJ1-3	TRBV30	few	.	CAWAADRSGNTIYF	TGTGCCTGGGCGGCGGATCGCTCTGGAAACACCATATATTTT
TRBJ2-7	TRBV7-2	.	TRBD1	CASSPRQGTAYEQYF	TGTGCCAGCAGCCCACGACAGGGAACCGCCTACGAGCAGTACTTC
TRBJ1-4	TRBV19	.	TRBD1	CASTDREGEKLFF	TGTGCCAGTACTGACAGGGAAGGTGAAAAACTGTTTTTT
TRBJ2-1	TRBV18	.	.	CASSPPTDKTYNEQFF	TGTGCCAGCTCACCACCGACAGACAAAACTTACAATGAGCAGTTCTTC
TRBJ2-2	TRBV7-2	.	.	CASSFDGGSRGELFF	TGTGCCAGCAGCTTTGATGGGGGGTCTCGCGGGGAGCTGTTTTTT
TRBJ1-5	TRBV29-1	.	TRBD1	CSVGQGDQPQHF	TGCAGCGTTGGACAGGGGGATCAGCCCCAGCATTTT
TRBJ2-5	TRBV7-8	.	.	CASSLSQGGETQYF	TGTGCCAGCAGCTTGAGCCAGGGTGGCGAGACCCAGTACTTC
TRBJ1-2	TRBV6-6	.	.	CASSYVAGENGYTF	TGTGCCAGCAGTTACGTAGCGGGGGAGAATGGCTACACCTTC
TRBJ1-3	TRBV28	.	TRBD1	CASSLKGGTGRVSGNTIYF	TGTGCCAGCAGTTTAAAAGGAGGGACAGGGCGGGTTTCTGGAAACACCATATATTTT
TRBJ2-7	TRBV7-8	.	TRBD1	CASSPGQPPYEQYF	TGTGCCAGCAGCCCGGGACAGCCCCCCTACGAGCAGTACTTC
TRBJ2-7	TRBV30	once	.	CAWSVGNVDEQYF	TGTGCCTGGAGTGTCGGTAATGTCGACGAGCAGTACTTC
TRBJ2-3	TRBV9	many	TRBD2	CASSPRLAGGPHTDTQYF	TGTGCCAGCAGCCCCCGACTAGCGGGAGGGCCTCATACAGATACGCAGTATTTT
TRBJ1-2	TRBV19	.	TRBD1	CASSTTRGIYGYTF	TGTGCCAGTAGTACGACCAGGGGGATCTATGGCTACACCTTC
TRBJ1-2	TRBV27	once	.	CASSFRRNGGYTF	TGTGCCAGCAGTTTCCGGCGAAACGGCGGCTACACCTTC
TRBJ2-2	TRBV10-3	.	.	CAIKSLANTGELFF	TGTGCCATCAAGAGCCTCGCGAACACCGGGGAGCTGTTTTTT
TRBJ2-1	TRBV5-5	.	.	CASSLALNEQFF	TGTGCCAGCAGCTTGGCTCTTAATGAGCAGTTCTTC
TRBJ2-1	TRBV14	.	.	CASSQHHFKQFF	TGTGCCAGCAGCCAACACCACTTTAAGCAGTTCTTC
TRBJ2-7	TRBV11-2	once	.	CASSLSPQGYEQYF	TGTGCCAGCAGCTTGTCCCCGCAGGGCTACGAGCAGTACTTC
TRBJ1-1	TRBV14	many	.	CASSQGFTGRTEAFF	TGTGCCAGCAGCCAGGGCTTCACAGGGCGGACTGAAGCTTTCTTT
TRBJ1-4	TRBV2	.	.	CASRLGQRSATNEKLFF	TGTGCCAGCAGGCTCGGACAGCGCAGTGCAACTAATGAAAAACTGTTTTTT
TRBJ2-3	TRBV11-3	.	TRBD2	CASSQGLAGTTDTQYF	TGTGCCAGCAGCCAAGGACTAGCGGGAACCACAGATACGCAGTATTTT
TRBJ1-1	TRBV25-1	few	.	CASSGPVAEAFF	TGTGCCAGCAGTGGGCCGGTAGCTGAAGCTTTCTTT
TRBJ2-5	TRBV5-1	.	.	CASSFRGGRQETQYF	TGCGCCAGCAGCTTTCGGGGTGGTCGCCAAGAGACCCAGTACTTC
TRBJ2-4	TRBV5-8	.	.	CASSLRPGAEAKNIQYF	TGTGCCAGCAGCTTGCGACCAGGGGCGGAAGCCAAAAACATTCAGTACTTC
TRBJ2-3	TRBV6-1	.	.	CASTQAGTDTQYF	TGTGCCAGCACCCAGGCGGGCACAGATACGCAGTATTTT
TRBJ2-3	TRBV7-2	.	.	CASSFEGLSDTQYF	TGTGCCAGCAGCTTTGAGGGTCTTTCAGATACGCAGTATTTT
TRBJ2-7	TRBV6-5	.	.	CASSPSGAGEQYF	TGTGCCAGCAGTCCATCGGGGGCAGGCGAGCAGTACTTC
TRBJ2-7	TRBV27	.	TRBD1	CASSRLGTGWVSYEQYF	TGTGCCAGCAGTCGCCTCGGGACAGGGTGGGTAAGCTACGAGCAGTACTTC
TRBJ1-5	TRBV7-8	.	.	CASSSQAGVGNQPQHF	TGTGCCAGCAGCTCCCAAGCGGGGGTCGGCAATCAGCCCCAGCATTTT
TRBJ2-4	TRBV2	.	TRBD1	CASSNREGGIAKNIQYF	TGTGCCAGCAGCAACAGGGAAGGGGGCATAGCCAAAAACATTCAGTACTTC
TRBJ2-1	TRBV2	.	.	CASSLQTSSYNEQFF	TGTGCCAGCAGTCTTCAGACTAGCTCCTACAATGAGCAGTTCTTC
TRBJ2-7	TRBV6-5	.	.	CASSYTQGPHEQYF	TGTGCCAGCAGTTACACACAGGGTCCCCACGAGCAGTACTTC
TRBJ2-2	TRBV9	.	TRBD2	CASSAHGLAGGGAGELFF	TGTGCCAGCAGCGCCCATGGACTAGCGGGAGGAGGGGCAGGGGAGCTGTTTTTT
TRBJ2-5	TRBV27	many	.	CASSLGETQYF	TGTGCCAGCAGTTTAGGAGAGACCCAGTACTTC
TRBJ2-3	TRBV2	.	.	CASSEARASTDTQYF	TGTGCCAGCAGTGAGGCGAGGGCCAGCACAGATACGCAGTATTTT
TRBJ2-1	TRBV28	.	.	CASSLFGTNEQFF	TGTGCCAGCAGTTTGTTCGGGACCAATGAGCAGTTCTTC